This T cell receptor (beta chain) stems from a study of cytomegalovirus exposure and HLA in healthy donors. Findings and caveats of the study: In most subjects, TCR beta sequences reportedly gave accurate predictions of HLA-A and HLA-B alleles.

Germline V gene data show CDR1 as SSHAT and CDR2 as FNYEAQ (reference sequence). The CDR3 extends over 14 amino acids. In regard to this clone: Its specificity is not known. Its ends do not fully match the called genes, so a read error is possible.

Researchers ran the PCR with 60 Vbeta and 13 Jbeta primers. Clones were read by immunoSEQ multiplex PCR, and TCRdb kept only the in-frame ones, dropping some. The repertoire consists of some 120,000 clones, with roughly three quarters occurring once and the leading ten covering under 3%. The sample comprised PBMCs. The chain recombines TRBV7-7 with TRBJ2-2; the D is unclear. The receptor was isolated from a woman between 18 and 30 years old in good health and CMV-seropositive. This CDR3 reads CASSLELPTGELFF. Written as DNA, the CDR3 is TGTGCTAGCAGCTTAGAACTGCCCACCGGGGAGCTGTTTTTT. Based on the CDR3 plus reference TRBV7-7 and TRBJ2-2, the full variable domain is GAGVSQSPRYKVTKRGQDVTLRCDPISSHATLYWYQQALGQGPEFLTYFNYEAQPDKSGLPSDRFSAERPEGSISTLTIQRTEQRDSAMYRCASSLELPTGELFFGEGSRLTVL.